Listed below are T cell receptor beta chains from one sample, sequenced in a study of cytomegalovirus exposure and HLA in healthy donors. Produced via immunoSEQ multiplex PCR; TCRdb's table is partial and in-frame only. The top ten hold 3.7% of the sample, which has about 180,000 clones, 70% to 80% seen once. What was sequenced was PBMCs. Receptor source: a woman aged 55-69 years in good health and CMV-seropositive. Each CDR3 is given with its conserved first and last residue. Each record gives: J gene, V gene, D gene, CDR3 protein. The D gene is left open where the match is weak.

j_call: TRBJ2-3; v_call: TRBV2; d_call: -; cdr3_aa: CASSEEQGRTDTQYF
j_call: TRBJ1-5; v_call: TRBV7-9; d_call: TRBD1; cdr3_aa: CASSFGQGYMPQHF
j_call: TRBJ2-1; v_call: TRBV6-5; d_call: -; cdr3_aa: CASTPTWYPQDEQFF
j_call: TRBJ1-1; v_call: TRBV7-2; d_call: -; cdr3_aa: CASSLARGAEAFF
j_call: TRBJ2-3; v_call: TRBV9; d_call: TRBD1; cdr3_aa: CASSRGQLSTDTQYF
j_call: TRBJ1-4; v_call: TRBV28; d_call: TRBD1; cdr3_aa: CASSLPGGLNEKLFF
j_call: TRBJ2-1; v_call: TRBV29-1; d_call: -; cdr3_aa: CSVGITATEQFF
j_call: TRBJ1-6; v_call: TRBV7-9; d_call: -; cdr3_aa: CASSPGEGHYNSPLHF
j_call: TRBJ2-1; v_call: TRBV28; d_call: TRBD2; cdr3_aa: CASSLVPGSGNSNEQFF
j_call: TRBJ2-1; v_call: TRBV11-3; d_call: TRBD2; cdr3_aa: CASSLQLAGGIDEQFF
j_call: TRBJ2-7; v_call: TRBV5-4; d_call: TRBD2; cdr3_aa: CASRTSGGAPYEQYF
j_call: TRBJ2-5; v_call: TRBV10-3; d_call: -; cdr3_aa: CAISDSGTPETQYF
j_call: TRBJ1-1; v_call: TRBV28; d_call: -; cdr3_aa: CASSTASGQDTEAFF
j_call: TRBJ2-3; v_call: TRBV29-1; d_call: -; cdr3_aa: CSAVRGPDTQYF
j_call: TRBJ2-2; v_call: TRBV7-9; d_call: -; cdr3_aa: CASSPTGTSGELFF
j_call: TRBJ2-6; v_call: TRBV9; d_call: TRBD1; cdr3_aa: CASSPRDRVLSGANGLTF
j_call: TRBJ1-6; v_call: TRBV28; d_call: TRBD1; cdr3_aa: CASSPGGPNSPLHF
j_call: TRBJ2-6; v_call: TRBV5-1; d_call: TRBD2; cdr3_aa: CASSLGGLAGVSGANVLTF
j_call: TRBJ2-1; v_call: TRBV15; d_call: -; cdr3_aa: CATSDRSYNEQFF
j_call: TRBJ1-2; v_call: TRBV5-1; d_call: -; cdr3_aa: CASSSIRSGANYGYTF
j_call: TRBJ2-1; v_call: TRBV30; d_call: -; cdr3_aa: CAWSRQNNEQFF
j_call: TRBJ2-3; v_call: TRBV5-5; d_call: TRBD2; cdr3_aa: CASSFSGLSTDTQYF
j_call: TRBJ2-1; v_call: TRBV27; d_call: -; cdr3_aa: CASIMLGGSNEQFF